The next 10 T cell receptor beta chains were all read from a single sample in a study of T cells in women clearing cervical HPV infection. Using immunoSEQ multiplex PCR, the repertoire was profiled, and TCRdb retains in-frame clones only, with some absent. Its clone listing holds more than 40,000 clones. Material for sequencing was blood buffy coat. Receptors were obtained from a woman aged 18 to 75 with a cervical HPV16 infection that either progressed to CIN3+ or cleared (not recorded which).

As regards this clone: The read ends 3 residues early relative to the CDR3; the germline J gene fills the gap. The genes are TRBV10-3 and TRBJ2-3, with TRBD1 identical over 7 bases. This CDR3 spans 13 amino acids. CDR1 is ENHRY, CDR2 SYGVKD, per germline. The DNA read from the CDR3 is TGTGCCACACTACAGGGGTGGCAAGAGACG. It yields the protein CATLQGWQET. The whole CDR3 protein reads CATLQGWQETQYF.

Regarding this clone: The sequence runs out 3 residues before the end of the CDR3; the remainder is reconstructed from the germline J gene. This sequence joins TRBV12-3 or TRBV12-4 and TRBJ1-1; possibly TRBD1 for D (5 bases). Trimming pared 7 bases from V and 4 bases from J, leaving 16 bases between. This CDR3 has 14 amino acids. This CDR3 is CASTQTVGSTEAFF. CDR3 DNA (partial): TGTGCCAGCACTCAGACAGTGGGGTCCACTGAA.

As regards this clone: The read ends 3 residues early relative to the CDR3; the germline J gene fills the gap. V and J are TRBV18 and TRBJ2-5, with a weak D call TRBD1 (5 bases). CDR3 length equals 14 residues. Trimming pared 3 bases from V and 5 bases from J, leaving 13 bases between. Germline V gives CDR1 KGHSH, CDR2 LQKENI. The CDR3 bases that were read are TGTGCCAGCTCACCCAGGGCTTTGAGGGAGACC. Amino acids: CASSPRALRET. The entire CDR3 is CASSPRALRETQYF. The variable domain in full, with the rest retrieved from reference TRBV18 and TRBJ2-5, is NAGVMQNPRHLVRRRGQEARLRCSPMKGHSHVYWYRQLPEEGLKFMVYLQKENIIDESGMPKERFSAEFPKEGPSILRIQQVVRGDSAAYFCASSPRALRETQYFGPGTRLLVL.

Remarks on this clone: Coverage ceases 3 residues before the CDR3 finishes, and the germline J gene fills in the end. The V call is TRBV20-1, the J call TRBJ2-2, with TRBD1 matching 11 bases. Germline values: CDR1 DFQATT, CDR2 SNEGSKA (reference sequence). The CDR3 is 15 residues long. CDR3 bases read: TGCAGTGCTAGAGATTACCGGACAGGGGGCCTTATG. Translation gives CSARDYRTGGLM. The whole CDR3 reads CSARDYRTGGLMLFF.

As concerns this clone: The read terminates 3 residues before the CDR3 end, so the remaining end is supplied by the germline J gene. The chain joins TRBV19 to TRBJ1-5; weak D call: TRBD1 (6 bases). Germline V gene data show CDR1 as LNHDA and CDR2 as SQIVND (reference sequence). CDR3 length: 13 amino acids. Trimming shortened V by 5 bases and J by 5 bases, and 10 bases separated the two germline ends. The CDR3 sequence: CASSWTAYQPQHF. The covered CDR3 bases are TGTGCCAGTAGTTGGACAGCCTATCAGCCC.

About this clone: The sequenced fragment ends 3 residues before the CDR3 boundary, so the rest is inferred from the germline J gene. V gene TRBV14 combines with J gene TRBJ1-1; D is perhaps TRBD1 (5 bases). The CDR3 spans 13 residues. In germline, CDR1 is SGHDN, CDR2 FVKESK. This CDR3 is CASSPITRGEAFF. The part of the CDR3 DNA that was read is TGTGCCAGCAGCCCTATAACCCGGGGGGAA.

Details on this clone: The CDR3 end lies 3 residues beyond the end of the read and is filled in from the germline J gene. V is TRBV5-5 and J is TRBJ1-2, with D perhaps matching TRBD1 (6 bases). The germline V gene has CDR1 SGHKS and CDR2 YYEKEE (reference sequence). V was cut by 0 bases and J by 2 bases, with 11 bases left in between. The CDR3 covers 15 residues. The CDR3 loop reads CASSLAGDKNYGYTF. CDR3 bases read: TGTGCCAGCAGCTTGGCCGGGGACAAGAACTATGGC.

Turning to this clone: From the germline J gene comes the end of the CDR3, since the read stops 3 residues before it. J is TRBJ1-4 and V is TRBV15, with a weak D call TRBD1 (6 bases). The CDR3 has 15 residues. Germline V gives CDR1 LNHNV, CDR2 YYDKDF (reference sequence). V lost 2 bases and J lost 8, with 15 bases in between. The covered CDR3 bases are TGTGCCACCAGCAGAACCTTCCAGGGGAGCGAAAAA. As protein: CATSRTFQGSEK. The full CDR3 protein is CATSRTFQGSEKLFF.

About this clone: The read ends 3 residues shy of where the CDR3 ends; the end is completed using the germline J gene. The chain uses TRBV5-1 and TRBJ2-1; 11 bases match TRBD1. The CDR3 is 16 amino acids. Germline values: CDR1 SGHRS, CDR2 YFSETQ. Germline trimming cut 4 bases from V and 9 bases from J; bases unmatched to any gene: 12. CDR3 region: CASSPLRTGGICEQFF. The part of the CDR3 DNA that was read is TGCGCCAGCAGCCCACTAAGGACAGGGGGCATTTGTGAG.

As concerns this clone: The observed sequence ends 3 residues before the CDR3 terminus, with the missing tail filled in from the germline J gene. The rearrangement joins TRBV6-2 or TRBV6-3 to TRBJ1-2, with a weak D call TRBD1 (6 bases). CDR1 is MNHEY, CDR2 SVGEGT, per germline. The CDR3 is 13 residues long. The chain's CDR3 is CASSRGGVRDYTF. CDR3 DNA, as far as it was read: TGTGCCAGCAGTAGGGGGGGAGTTCGCGAC.